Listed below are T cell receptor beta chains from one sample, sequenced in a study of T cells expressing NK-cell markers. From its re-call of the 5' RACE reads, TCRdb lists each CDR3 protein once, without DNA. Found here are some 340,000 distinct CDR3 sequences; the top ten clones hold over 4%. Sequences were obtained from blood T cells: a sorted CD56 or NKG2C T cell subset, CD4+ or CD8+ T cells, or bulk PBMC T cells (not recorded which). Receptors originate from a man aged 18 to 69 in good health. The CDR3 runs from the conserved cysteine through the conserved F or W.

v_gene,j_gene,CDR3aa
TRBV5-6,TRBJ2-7,CASSYTGEIVQYF
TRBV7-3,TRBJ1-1,CASSLTGGGDTKAFF
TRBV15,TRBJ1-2,CATSRDLGSNGYTF
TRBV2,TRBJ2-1,CASDSTPNNEQFF
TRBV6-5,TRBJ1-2,CASSYSPRANYGYTF
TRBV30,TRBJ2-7,CAWSVTSVIEQYF
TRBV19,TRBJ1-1,CASSIRGAVEAFF
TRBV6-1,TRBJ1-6,CASSEALGPNSPLHF
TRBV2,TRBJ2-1,CASSYLGGPPRNEQFF
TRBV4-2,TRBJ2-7,CASSQEGGLGREQYF
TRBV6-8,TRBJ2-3,CASTNESGGYRTDTQYF
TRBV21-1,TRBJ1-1,CASSKGEGTEAFF
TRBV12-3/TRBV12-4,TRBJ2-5,CASTRIGGGPGRAQYF
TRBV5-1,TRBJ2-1,CASSRGDIYNEQFF
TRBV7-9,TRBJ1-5,CASSRTGGAGNQPQHF
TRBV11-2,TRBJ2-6,CASSLRRDVGANVLTF
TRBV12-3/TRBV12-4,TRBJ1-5,CASSLSRHQPQHF
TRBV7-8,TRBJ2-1,CASRLQASTSGGYNEQFF
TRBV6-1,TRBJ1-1,CASRRDRGLAEAFF
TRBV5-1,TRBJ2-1,CASSLGQFGAEQFF
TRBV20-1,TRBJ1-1,CSATLWRGEAFF
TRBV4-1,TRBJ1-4,CASSQESNVAAPKLFF
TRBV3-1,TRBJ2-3,CASSPGRTSGTDTQYF
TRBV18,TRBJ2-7,CASSPTGTGSYEQYF
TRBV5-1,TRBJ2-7,CASSLAVGSAYEQYF
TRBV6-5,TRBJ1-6,CASSYSKAGMYSPLHF
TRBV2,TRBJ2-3,CASAGTFYENTQYF
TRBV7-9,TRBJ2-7,CASSLEAHEQYF
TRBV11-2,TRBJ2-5,CASSLGGTSGGALLETQYF
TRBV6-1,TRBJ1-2,CASGTGGAPDGYTF
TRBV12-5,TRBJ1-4,CASGAGTNEKLFF
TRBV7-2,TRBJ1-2,CASSSVIQWNYGYTF
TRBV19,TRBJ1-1,CASRPSRGNTEAFF
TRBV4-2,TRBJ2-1,CASSRRTSGGPVDEQFF
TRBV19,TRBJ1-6,CASSRGWSSYNSPLHF
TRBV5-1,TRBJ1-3,CASRSDRDSGNTIYF
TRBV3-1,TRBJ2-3,CASSIRAGGAGTDTQYF
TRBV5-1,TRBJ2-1,CASSLALAGGRSYNEQFF
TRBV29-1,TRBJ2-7,CSVEGMAGGIYEQYF
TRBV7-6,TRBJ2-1,CASSLVGRRGYNEQFF
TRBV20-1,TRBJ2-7,CSAEGGLAGFNEQYF
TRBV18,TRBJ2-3,CASSINRDIPQYF
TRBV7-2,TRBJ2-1,CASSLALRETGVFNEQFF
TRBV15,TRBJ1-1,CATSRTPHGGRTEAFF
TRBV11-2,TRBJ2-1,CASTPTSGKNEQFF
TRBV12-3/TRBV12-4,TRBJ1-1,CASSEKFEAFF
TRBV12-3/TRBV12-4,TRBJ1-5,CASSLVGTANNQPQHF
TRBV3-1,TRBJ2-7,CASSQSSTGGGAQYF
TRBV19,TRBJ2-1,CASSPLYAPSSYNEQFF